This TCR beta chain stems from a study of radiotherapy plus CTLA-4 blockade in lung cancer. Some clones are missing from TCRdb's copy, which holds only in-frame ones; the method was immunoSEQ multiplex PCR. The profile shows about 100,000 clones, around 82% of them singletons. Germline V gives CDR1 WSHSY, CDR2 SAAADI. The CDR3 consists of 15 residues. V dropped 1 base and J dropped 8; count of bases not matched to a gene: 11. This receptor was identified in a human donor with non-small cell lung cancer who had stable disease on radiotherapy plus ipilimumab. Sample: peripheral blood, taken from a patient treated with radiotherapy plus ipilimumab. The chain combines TRBV10-2 with TRBJ2-7, with 7 nucleotides matching TRBD2. The CDR3 DNA reads as TGCGCCAGCAGTGAGTTTGAAAAGCGGGGAGGGAAGCAGTACTTC. Translating it yields CASSEFEKRGGKQYF.